The rows below give T cell receptor beta chains drawn from one sample of a study of T-cell memory formation after mild COVID-19. TCRdb reprocessed the 5' RACE reads via MiXCR and lists one record per CDR3 protein. In the table there are hundreds of thousands of distinct CDR3 sequences, more than 15% of which are singletons. What was sequenced was PBMCs or a T cell subset sorted from them (not recorded which). All receptors derive from an adult woman who had mild COVID-19 (a few samples of this study predate the infection). Cell type and time point are not known. CDR3s include the opening cysteine and the closing phenylalanine or tryptophan.

v_call | cdr3_aa
TRBV7-2 | CASSLTGLNEQFF
TRBV30 | CAWTYMGGGREQFF
TRBV12-3/TRBV12-4 | CASRPTGLSYNEQFF
TRBV12-3/TRBV12-4 | CASSLEDGAETQYF
TRBV18 | CASSPGQGSQKKTEAFF
TRBV20-1 | CSAREETEAFF
TRBV6-5 | CASRAIAGAGTDTQYF
TRBV2 | CASMDRVAYEQYF
TRBV7-9 | CASSPQLLVWDEQYF
TRBV4-3 | CASSQARGGDYGYTF
TRBV6-6 | CASSRAAQETQYF
TRBV5-1 | CASSPGTVEETQYF
TRBV27 | CASSRSGGIGETQYF
TRBV7-2 | CASSLSRQSVTYEQYF
TRBV2 | CASTRDGPWETQYF
TRBV10-3 | CAIRGDSSGANVLTF
TRBV4-1 | CASSRDVFQETQYF
TRBV24-1 | CATRGTSGAYEQYF
TRBV7-2 | CASSSEVWNNEQFF
TRBV7-8 | CASSLDSGGWGDTQYF
TRBV13 | CASSLRQGSYNEQFF
TRBV24-1 | CATSDSQLAGGTDTQYF
TRBV15 | CATSTRQGIDGYTF
TRBV6-2/TRBV6-3 | CASRNTGDPNQPQHF
TRBV23-1 | CASGQRTGPNTGELFF
TRBV4-1 | CASSQTLAGGSYNEQFF
TRBV15 | CATSRTSGNINEQFF
TRBV24-1 | CATSHTGELFF
TRBV10-3 | CAIKGTSGEQYF
TRBV29-1 | CSVDSSTEAFF
TRBV20-1 | CSARKGTGEGYTF
TRBV7-8 | CASSLGRTSDTQYF
TRBV6-5 | CASRSTSGIFETQYF